The rows below give T cell receptor beta chains drawn from one sample of a study of response to subunit inactivated influenza vaccine. TCRdb independently ran MiXCR on the RT-PCR reads; one entry per CDR3 protein. Among hundreds of thousands of distinct CDR3 sequences listed, roughly 8.2% were seen once. The sequenced sample was PBMCs from blood, obtained roughly 24 months after vaccination. These receptors all come from a man between 50 and 70 years old who received an inactivated influenza vaccine. CDR3s include the opening cysteine and the closing phenylalanine or tryptophan. D genes are given only for firm matches. The size field is filled for only some rows; it gives once, few, many or a size class.

D gene: TRBD1; CDR3 length: 16; J gene: TRBJ2-2; V gene: TRBV24-1; clone size: few; CDR3 protein: CATSDEFWTGTGELFF
D gene: -; CDR3 length: 14; J gene: TRBJ1-2; V gene: TRBV12-3/TRBV12-4; clone size: few; CDR3 protein: CASSLADHSYGYTF
D gene: -; CDR3 length: 13; J gene: TRBJ2-1; V gene: TRBV6-5; clone size: many; CDR3 protein: CASSYSSREEQFF
D gene: -; CDR3 length: 16; J gene: TRBJ2-1; V gene: TRBV6-1; clone size: -; CDR3 protein: CASSRGGAVSYNEQFF
D gene: -; CDR3 length: 17; J gene: TRBJ1-1; V gene: TRBV7-9; clone size: many; CDR3 protein: CASSARVLLLMNTEAFF
D gene: -; CDR3 length: 17; J gene: TRBJ2-4; V gene: TRBV7-6; clone size: few; CDR3 protein: CASSLKRRGLAKNIQYF
D gene: -; CDR3 length: 16; J gene: TRBJ2-5; V gene: TRBV11-2; clone size: few; CDR3 protein: CASSLGYTRKQETQYF
D gene: TRBD2; CDR3 length: 16; J gene: TRBJ2-5; V gene: TRBV12-3/TRBV12-4; clone size: many; CDR3 protein: CASSLQGLARVETQYF
D gene: TRBD1; CDR3 length: 14; J gene: TRBJ1-1; V gene: TRBV20-1; clone size: -; CDR3 protein: CSATRDRGLTEAFF
D gene: -; CDR3 length: 11; J gene: TRBJ2-2; V gene: TRBV12-3/TRBV12-4; clone size: many; CDR3 protein: CASRGFGELFF
D gene: TRBD1; CDR3 length: 15; J gene: TRBJ2-7; V gene: TRBV27; clone size: -; CDR3 protein: CASSLQGAGSYEQYF